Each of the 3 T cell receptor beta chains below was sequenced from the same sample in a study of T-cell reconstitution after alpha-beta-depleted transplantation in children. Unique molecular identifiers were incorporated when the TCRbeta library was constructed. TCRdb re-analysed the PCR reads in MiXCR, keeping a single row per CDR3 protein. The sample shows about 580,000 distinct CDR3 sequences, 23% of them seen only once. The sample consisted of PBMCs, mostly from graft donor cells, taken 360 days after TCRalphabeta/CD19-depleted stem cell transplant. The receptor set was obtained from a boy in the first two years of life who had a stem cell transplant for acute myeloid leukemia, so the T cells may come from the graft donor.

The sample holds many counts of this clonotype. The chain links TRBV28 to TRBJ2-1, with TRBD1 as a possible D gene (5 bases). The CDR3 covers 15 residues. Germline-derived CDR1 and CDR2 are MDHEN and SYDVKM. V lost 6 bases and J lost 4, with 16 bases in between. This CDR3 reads CASRSRQMTYNEQFF. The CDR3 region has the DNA TGTGCCAGCAGAAGTCGACAGATGACTTACAATGAGCAGTTCTTC.

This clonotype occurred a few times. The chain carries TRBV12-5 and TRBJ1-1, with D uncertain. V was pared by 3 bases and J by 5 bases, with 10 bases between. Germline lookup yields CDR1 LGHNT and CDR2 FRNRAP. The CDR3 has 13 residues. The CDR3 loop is CASGFGLRTEAFF. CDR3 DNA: TGTGCTAGTGGTTTTGGGTTAAGGACTGAAGCTTTCTTT. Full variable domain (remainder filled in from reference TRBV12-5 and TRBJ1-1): DARVTQTPRHKVTEMGQEVTMRCQPILGHNTVFWYRQTMMQGLELLAYFRNRAPLDDSGMPKDRFSAEMPDATLATLKIQPSEPRDSAVYFCASGFGLRTEAFFGQGTRLTVV.

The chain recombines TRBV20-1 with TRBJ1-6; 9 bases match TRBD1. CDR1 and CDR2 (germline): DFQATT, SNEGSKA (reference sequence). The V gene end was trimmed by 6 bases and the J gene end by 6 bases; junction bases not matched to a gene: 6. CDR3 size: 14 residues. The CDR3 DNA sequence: TGCAGTGCGAGGGGGGGACAGGGTAATTCACCCCTCCACTTT. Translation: CSARGGQGNSPLHF.